The 24 T cell receptor beta chains presented below share a single source sample, sequenced in a study of shared clonotypes between healthy human individuals. Profiling relied on immunoSEQ multiplex PCR, and the TCRdb table lists in-frame clones only, not all of them. There are 2 million to 2.5 million clones in the sample; 95% occur only once, and more than 0.1% lies in the top ten. Material: naive CD4+ T cells sorted from blood. Subset given: CD45RA+ positively selected. Receptors were obtained from a man aged 18 to 30 in good health.

V gene TRBV2 combines with J gene TRBJ1-6; D might be TRBD1 (6 bases). V was trimmed by 8 bases and J by 3 bases, leaving 11 bases between them. The V gene's germline CDR1 is SNHLY and CDR2 FYNNEI. The CDR3 sequence is 14 residues long. CDR3 protein: CASGKDSYNSPLHF. The CDR3 DNA is TGTGCCAGCGGTAAGGACAGCTATAATTCACCCCTCCACTTT.

Regarding this clone: The sample contains more than one DNA sequence encoding this CDR3. V and J are TRBV10-3 and TRBJ2-7; maybe TRBD1 (6 bases). The germline V gene encodes CDR1 ENHRY and CDR2 SYGVKD. The germline V and J ends were trimmed by 2 bases and 0 bases, with 8 bases remaining between them. The CDR3 spans 14 residues. The CDR3 nucleotides are TGTGCCATCAGTGAGGGACAGAGCTCCTACGAGCAGTACTTC. It translates to CAISEGQSSYEQYF.

Remarks on this clone: Other DNA sequences within the sample encode an identical CDR3. This chain joins TRBV20-1 and TRBJ1-2, with D unclear. V gave up 3 bases and J gave up 3 bases, with 5 bases separating them. CDR3 size: 11 residues. Germline CDR1 DFQATT, CDR2 SNEGSKA (reference sequence). The CDR3 nucleotides are TGCAGTGCTAGGCAAGACTATGGCTACACCTTC. This encodes CSARQDYGYTF.

This sequence joins TRBV30 and TRBJ1-2; possibly TRBD1 for D (5 bases). Germline values: CDR1 GTSNPN, CDR2 SVGIG (reference sequence). The CDR3 is 15 residues long. V dropped 5 bases and J dropped 5 bases, with 21 bases sitting between them. CDR3 amino acids: CAWGLQAAPVYGYTF. As DNA, the CDR3 is TGTGCCTGGGGCCTACAGGCCGCTCCTGTATATGGCTACACCTTC.

The chain couples TRBV28 to TRBJ1-4; D gene ambiguous. CDR1 MDHEN and CDR2 SYDVKM come from the germline V gene. There are 14 residues in the CDR3. The V and J ends lost 3 bases and 0 bases respectively, with 5 bases between them. The CDR3 loop reads CASSFAATNEKLFF. As DNA, the CDR3 is TGTGCCAGCAGTTTTGCAGCAACTAATGAAAAACTGTTTTTT.

The V gene is TRBV27, the J gene TRBJ1-6, with no clear D. Trimming pared 3 bases from V and 7 bases from J, leaving 10 bases between. Germline V gene lookup returns CDR1 MNHEY and CDR2 SMNVEV (reference sequence). This CDR3 comprises 14 residues. The CDR3 protein is CASSFAYLNSPLHF. Written as DNA, the CDR3 is TGTGCCAGCAGTTTCGCCTATTTGAATTCACCCCTCCACTTT.

The gene calls are TRBV5-4 and TRBJ2-2; D ambiguous. V lost 4 bases and J 0 bases, leaving 16 bases between the germline ends. Germline V gives CDR1 SGHNT, CDR2 YYREEE (reference sequence). The CDR3 loop spans 17 amino acids. CDR3 in amino acids: CASSPIIGQTNTGELFF. CDR3 sequence (DNA): TGTGCCAGCAGCCCAATAATAGGGCAGACGAACACCGGGGAGCTGTTTTTT.

The rearrangement joins TRBV13 to TRBJ2-6, with TRBD1 identical over 7 bases. Germline lookup yields CDR1 PRHDT and CDR2 FYEKMQ (reference sequence). Losses at the gene ends were 5 bases for V and 0 bases for J; bases not matched to a gene: 4. The CDR3 loop spans 16 amino acids. The CDR3 sequence is CASSTYRGSGANVLTF. CDR3 nucleotides: TGTGCCAGCAGCACCTACAGGGGCTCTGGGGCCAACGTCCTGACTTTC.

To note about this clone: This sample includes further DNA sequences coding for the same CDR3. V usage is TRBV7-8 and J usage is TRBJ2-7, with D unclear. Germline V gene data show CDR1 as SGHVS and CDR2 as FQNEAQ. The CDR3 loop spans 11 amino acids. The V gene lost 5 bases and the J gene lost 3 bases, with 5 bases spanning the gap. CDR3: CASSPLYEQYF. The CDR3 DNA follows: TGTGCCAGCAGCCCACTCTACGAGCAGTACTTC.

The V gene is TRBV7-3, the J gene TRBJ1-1, with D tentatively TRBD1 (6 bases). The CDR3 has 15 amino acids. Germline CDR1 and CDR2: SGHTA and FQGTGA. The V end lost 2 bases, the J end lost 4 bases, and 14 bases lay between the germline ends. CDR3 amino acids: CASSLGGASGTEAFF. The CDR3 DNA reads as TGTGCCAGCAGCTTAGGGGGGGCTAGCGGCACTGAAGCTTTCTTT.

The DNA of the CDR3 is TGTGCCAGCAGCTTAGTTTGGGGAGACCCCTCCAGAGGGTATGGCTACACCTTC. Amino acid sequence: CASSLVWGDPSRGYGYTF. The chain couples TRBV7-2 to TRBJ1-2; D gene uncertain. V was pared by 1 base and J by 5 bases, with 23 bases between. The CDR3 totals 18 residues. Germline CDR1 is SGHTA and CDR2 is FQGNSA.

V usage is TRBV7-6 and J usage is TRBJ2-2, with TRBD1 matching 9 bases. From germline, CDR1 is SGHVS and CDR2 FNYEAQ. With V trimmed by 1 base and J by 4 bases, 1 base remained unmatched. The CDR3 totals 15 residues. CDR3 bases: TGTGCCAGCAGCTTAGGGACAGGGGCCACCGGGGAGCTGTTTTTT. It codes for CASSLGTGATGELFF.

This sequence joins TRBV27 and TRBJ2-2, with 12 bases aligning to TRBD2. The V gene end was trimmed by 5 bases and the J gene end by 1 base; junction bases not matched to a gene: 2. Per germline, CDR1 MNHEY and CDR2 SMNVEV (reference sequence). The CDR3 is 16 amino acids. CDR3 loop: CASSTSGRLNTGELFF. For the CDR3, the DNA is TGTGCCAGCAGTACTAGCGGGAGGCTGAACACCGGGGAGCTGTTTTTT.

The genes are TRBV4-1 and TRBJ2-3; 7 nucleotides match TRBD1. Germline values: CDR1 MGHRA, CDR2 YSYEKL. Germline trimming cut 4 bases from V and 0 bases from J; bases unmatched to any gene: 4. The CDR3 spans 15 residues. In DNA form, the CDR3 reads TGCGCCAGCAGCCGCCCGACAGGGAGCACAGATACGCAGTATTTT. It codes for CASSRPTGSTDTQYF.

The chain recombines TRBV28 with TRBJ2-7; D is perhaps TRBD2 (5 bases). CDR1 MDHEN and CDR2 SYDVKM come from the germline V gene. Trimming shortened V by 7 bases and J by 6 bases, and 19 bases separated the two germline ends. CDR3 size: 14 residues. The CDR3 bases are TGTGCCAGCATCCGGTTGATCGGGGTCGGCGAGCAGTACTTC. Amino acids: CASIRLIGVGEQYF.

V and J are TRBV27 and TRBJ1-5; D gene ambiguous. This CDR3 spans 13 amino acids. Trimming stripped 0 bases from V and 5 bases from J, with 5 bases between. The germline V gene encodes CDR1 MNHEY and CDR2 SMNVEV (reference sequence). CDR3 sequence: CASSLSQYQPQHF. CDR3 nucleotides: TGTGCCAGCAGTTTATCCCAGTATCAGCCCCAGCATTTT.

The chain uses TRBV2 and TRBJ2-5, with 14 nucleotides matching TRBD2. J gave up 7 bases and V 3 bases, and 4 bases lay outside the gene matches. CDR1 and CDR2 (germline): SNHLY, FYNNEI. The CDR3 has 15 amino acids. The CDR3 DNA reads as TGTGCCAGCAGTGAGGGAGGACTAGCGGGGGGGACCCAGTACTTC. This gives the protein CASSEGGLAGGTQYF. Full variable domain (outside the CDR3, taken from reference TRBV2 and TRBJ2-5): EPEVTQTPSHQVTQMGQEVILRCVPISNHLYFYWYRQILGQKVEFLVSFYNNEISEKSEIFDDQFSVERPDGSNFTLKIRSTKLEDSAMYFCASSEGGLAGGTQYFGPGTRLLVL.

The chain carries TRBV7-9 and TRBJ2-7, with 9 bases aligning to TRBD1. From germline, CDR1 is SEHNR and CDR2 FQNEAQ (reference sequence). The V gene end was trimmed by 3 bases and the J gene end by 4 bases; junction bases not matched to a gene: 7. The CDR3 totals 15 residues. CDR3 DNA sequence: TGTGCCAGCAGCTTGAGTGGGACAGGGTATTACGAGCAGTACTTC. Protein sequence: CASSLSGTGYYEQYF.

This chain links TRBV19 with TRBJ2-2; tentatively, D is TRBD1 (5 bases). Germline CDR1 and CDR2: LNHDA and SQIVND (reference sequence). The CDR3 covers 16 residues. V was trimmed by 1 base and J by 1 base, leaving 10 bases between them. CDR3 residues: CASSIVGRVNTGELFF. For the CDR3, the DNA is TGTGCCAGTAGTATAGTCGGCAGGGTGAACACCGGGGAGCTGTTTTTT.

V gene TRBV18 combines with J gene TRBJ2-5; no firm D call. This CDR3 contains 15 residues. The germline V gene has CDR1 KGHSH and CDR2 LQKENI. V dropped 2 bases and J dropped 4 bases, with 14 bases sitting between them. The chain's CDR3 is CASSPSEGSRETQYF. The CDR3 DNA reads TGTGCCAGCTCACCATCAGAAGGGTCGCGAGAGACCCAGTACTTC.

This clone is a singleton in its sample. This sequence joins TRBV11-2 and TRBJ1-4; 7 bases align to TRBD1. Germline CDR1 and CDR2: SGHAT and FQNNGV. This CDR3 contains 14 residues. The V gene end was trimmed by 5 bases and the J gene end by 8 bases; junction bases not matched to a gene: 8. CDR3 in DNA: TGTGCCAGCAGCCTGGGACAGCAGGGAGAAAAACTGTTTTTT. Its translation is CASSLGQQGEKLFF. Supplemented by reference TRBV11-2 and TRBJ1-4, the full variable domain reads EAGVAQSPRYKIIEKRQSVAFWCNPISGHATLYWYQQILGQGPKLLIQFQNNGVVDDSQLPKDRFSAERLKGVDSTLKIQPAKLEDSAVYLCASSLGQQGEKLFFGSGTQLSVL.

The chain uses TRBV4-3 and TRBJ2-3, with TRBD2 as a possible D gene (5 bases). From germline, CDR1 is LGHNA and CDR2 YSLEER. V gave up 0 bases and J gave up 1 base, with 11 bases separating them. The CDR3 spans 16 residues. The CDR3 is CASSQEGIGGTDTQYF. CDR3 coding DNA: TGCGCCAGCAGCCAAGAAGGCATCGGGGGCACAGATACGCAGTATTTT.

The chain combines TRBV28 with TRBJ1-1; D is unclear. Germline V gene sequence: CDR1 MDHEN, CDR2 SYDVKM. The CDR3 has 15 residues. Deletions cut 5 bases from V and 0 bases from J, with 13 bases between. The CDR3 DNA reads as TGTGCCAGCAGTGAAACTATACGTCTGAACACTGAAGCTTTCTTT. Residues: CASSETIRLNTEAFF.

The chain carries TRBV6-5 and TRBJ1-6; TRBD1 matches at 9 bases. V trimming: 6 bases; J trimming: 7 bases; junction bases outside the gene matches: 7. This CDR3 spans 15 amino acids. CDR1 is MNHEY, CDR2 SVGAGI, per germline. CDR3 sequence: CASSRTGVPNSPLHF. CDR3 DNA: TGTGCCAGCAGCAGGACAGGGGTGCCCAATTCACCCCTCCACTTT.